The entry below describes one T cell receptor (beta chain). Antigen: not known. The data were taken from a study of T cell repertoires in cytomegalovirus infection. Study-wide points: The study identified carriers of CMV plus the relevant HLA from cumulative public TCR beta family frequency.

TCRdb used MiXCR to reprocess the reads, holding one entry per CDR3 protein. The data contain roughly 200,000 distinct CDR3 sequences, 30% to 45% of them singletons. Trimming took 5 bases from V and 4 from J; bases not matched to a gene: 5. This CDR3 region has 15 residues. Germline V gene sequence: CDR1 PRHDT, CDR2 FYEKMQ (reference sequence). The chain employs TRBV13 and TRBJ2-7, with 13 bases aligning to TRBD2. The sequence was obtained from a human donor in good health (CMV status not recorded). Some clones in this sample may be carry-over from other donors' samples. Sequences were derived from CD8+ T cells from cultured PBMCs, sampled from culture after CMV antigen stimulation. DNA of the CDR3: TGTGCCAGCAGCGCCCGGACTAGCGGGAGTTACGAGCAGTACTTC. Protein product: CASSARTSGSYEQYF. The whole variable domain, filled in from reference TRBV13 and TRBJ2-7, reads AAGVIQSPRHLIKEKRETATLKCYPIPRHDTVYWYQQGPGQDPQFLISFYEKMQSDKGSIPDRFSAQQFSDYHSELNMSSLELGDSALYFCASSARTSGSYEQYFGPGTRLTVT.